Shown below are 21 T cell receptor beta chains from a single sample sequenced in a study of patients and donors after allogeneic stem cell transplantation. TCRdb ran MiXCR on the RT-PCR reads and lists one entry per CDR3 protein. The table lists about 230,000 distinct CDR3 sequences, roughly 15% of them singletons. Sequencing used blood, either unsorted or a sorted T cell fraction (not recorded which). The receptors come from a human donor who was either an allogeneic HSCT recipient or a stem cell or donor lymphocyte infusion donor (not recorded which). It is not recorded whose cells these are; they may come from a transplant donor.

The gene calls are TRBV20-1 and TRBJ1-1; D is ambiguous. The CDR3 spans 12 residues. Trimming took 6 bases from V and 3 from J, leaving 11 bases between them. CDR1 is DFQATT and CDR2 is SNEGSKA in the germline V gene (reference sequence). The CDR3 spells CSATPADTEAFF. In DNA, the CDR3 is TGCAGTGCGACCCCGGCAGACACTGAAGCTTTCTTT.

At least ten counts were recorded for this clonotype. The chain couples TRBV12-3 or TRBV12-4 to TRBJ1-6, with no clear D. The CDR3 sequence is 13 residues long. V lost 0 bases and J lost 8, with 5 bases in between. DNA of the CDR3: TGTGCCAGCAGTTTAGCGAGGGATTCACCCCTCCACTTT. It translates to CASSLARDSPLHF.

The chain employs TRBV5-1 and TRBJ2-1, with 7 bases that match TRBD2. Germline V CDR1 and CDR2: SGHRS, YFSETQ. CDR3 length equals 15 residues. V was pared by 4 bases and J by 5 bases, with 9 bases of the junction left unmatched. CDR3 amino acids: CASSNSGDSDNEQFF. The DNA of the CDR3 is TGCGCCAGCAGCAACAGCGGGGATAGCGACAATGAGCAGTTCTTC.

This clonotype was detected ten times or more. This chain's CDR3 is CASSVAGHPEAFF. The CDR3, as DNA: TGTGCCAGCAGCGTAGCGGGACACCCTGAAGCTTTCTTT. The chain combines TRBV9 with TRBJ1-1, with D possibly TRBD1 on 6 matching bases. Trimming left V 0 bases short and J 6 bases short, with 9 bases between. Germline CDR1 reads SGDLS; CDR2 reads YYNGEE. The CDR3 is 13 residues long.

The CDR3 loop is CASSEESNEKLFF. The CDR3 coding sequence is TGTGCCAGCAGTGAGGAGTCTAATGAAAAACTGTTTTTT. The J gene is TRBJ1-4, the V gene TRBV2, with D hard to call. Trimming cost V 3 bases and J 3 bases, with 5 bases left between them. The length of the CDR3 is 13 residues. The germline V gene encodes CDR1 SNHLY and CDR2 FYNNEI.

The chain couples TRBV6-1 to TRBJ2-3; D gene uncertain. The CDR3 runs to 15 residues. CDR1 is MNHNS and CDR2 is SASEGT in the germline V gene. V was trimmed by 4 bases and J by 1 base, leaving 12 bases between them. CDR3 region: CASSGWASGTDTQYF. In DNA form, the CDR3 reads TGTGCCAGCAGTGGGTGGGCTAGTGGCACAGATACGCAGTATTTT.

This clonotype was counted at least ten times. The chain joins TRBV12-3 or TRBV12-4 to TRBJ2-2; tentatively, D is TRBD1 (6 bases). The CDR3 extends over 15 amino acids. The V and J ends lost 4 bases and 3 bases respectively, with 12 bases between them. The CDR3 DNA follows: TGTGCCAGCAGTTGGGGGCTAGCCCACACCGGGGAGCTGTTTTTT. Encoded protein: CASSWGLAHTGELFF.

This clonotype turned up a few times. The chain joins TRBV6-2 or TRBV6-3 to TRBJ2-1; TRBD1 aligns across 7 bases. Germline V CDR1 and CDR2: MNHEY, SVGEGT. There are 15 residues in the CDR3. V was clipped by 6 bases and J by 1 base; unmatched bases: 6. CDR3 sequence: CASSHRDSSYNEQFF. The CDR3 DNA reads as TGTGCCAGCAGCCACCGGGACAGTTCCTACAATGAGCAGTTCTTC.

V is TRBV5-1 and J is TRBJ1-1; possibly TRBD1 for D (5 bases). The CDR3 spans 17 residues. V dropped 4 bases and J dropped 1 base, with 20 bases sitting between them. Germline V gene sequence: CDR1 SGHRS, CDR2 YFSETQ. CDR3 sequence reads: CASSKTQGAGQNTEAFF. Here the CDR3 DNA reads TGCGCCAGCAGCAAAACCCAAGGGGCAGGGCAGAACACTGAAGCTTTCTTT.

There are a few counts of this clonotype. V and J are TRBV7-8 and TRBJ2-5; 8 nucleotides agree with TRBD2. This CDR3 is built from 14 residues. Germline V gene data show CDR1 as SGHVS and CDR2 as FQNEAQ. J gave up 5 bases and V 4 bases, and 6 bases lay outside the gene matches. CDR3 DNA: TGTGCCAGCAGCTCCGGACTAGCTAAGGAGACCCAGTACTTC. It is translated as CASSSGLAKETQYF.

The rearrangement links TRBV7-9 to TRBJ1-1; D uncertain. There are 14 residues in the CDR3. Germline V gene sequence: CDR1 SEHNR, CDR2 FQNEAQ (reference sequence). Trimming stripped 5 bases from V and 5 bases from J, with 15 bases between. The CDR3 reads CASSHPGSNTEAFF. Written as DNA, the CDR3 is TGTGCCAGCAGCCATCCTGGTAGTAATACTGAAGCTTTCTTT. The complete variable domain, with remaining parts taken from reference TRBV7-9 and TRBJ1-1, reads DTGVSQNPRHKITKRGQNVTFRCDPISEHNRLYWYRQTLGQGPEFLTYFQNEAQLEKSRLLSDRFSAERPKGSFSTLEIQRTEQGDSAMYLCASSHPGSNTEAFFGQGTRLTVV.

This clonotype was recorded a few times. V is TRBV6-1 and J is TRBJ1-6; D remains unclear. Germline V gives CDR1 MNHNS, CDR2 SASEGT. Trimming shortened V by 5 bases and J by 7 bases, and 6 bases separated the two germline ends. The CDR3 covers 12 residues. This CDR3 reads CASSTMNSPLHF. The CDR3 nucleotides read TGTGCCAGCAGTACTATGAATTCACCCCTCCACTTT.

A few counts support this clonotype. This sequence joins TRBV5-1 and TRBJ1-4, with a weak D call TRBD1 (5 bases). V was clipped by 2 bases and J by 1 base, with 15 bases between them. Germline lookup yields CDR1 SGHRS and CDR2 YFSETQ. CDR3 length: 17 residues. The CDR3 DNA reads as TGCGCCAGCAGCTTCGGGTCCAGGGCAGGAACTAATGAAAAACTGTTTTTT. Its protein product is CASSFGSRAGTNEKLFF.

This clonotype was observed a handful of times. The chain is built from TRBV12-3 or TRBV12-4 and TRBJ1-1; D is ambiguous. This CDR3 is built from 13 residues. Trimming left V 7 bases short and J 6 bases short, with 15 bases between. This CDR3 reads CASKEYPVAEAFF. CDR3 coding DNA: TGTGCCAGCAAGGAGTACCCCGTTGCTGAAGCTTTCTTT.

This clonotype was seen at least ten times. V gene TRBV7-9 combines with J gene TRBJ2-2; D might be TRBD1 (5 bases). CDR3 length: 15 amino acids. In germline, CDR1 is SEHNR, CDR2 FQNEAQ (reference sequence). V lost 1 base and J lost 4, with 10 bases in between. CDR3 bases: TGTGCCAGCAGCTTAGTCGGACACTTCACCGGGGAGCTGTTTTTT. Residues: CASSLVGHFTGELFF.

This chain links TRBV12-3 or TRBV12-4 with TRBJ1-6; 8 bases align to TRBD1. The length of the CDR3 is 14 residues. V lost 7 bases and J lost 7; bases outside the gene matches: 6. CDR3 residues: CASTETGENSPLHF. For the CDR3, the DNA is TGTGCCAGCACTGAGACAGGGGAAAATTCACCCCTCCACTTT.

The chain has TRBV7-3 and TRBJ2-5, with 9 bases matching TRBD2. Germline values: CDR1 SGHTA, CDR2 FQGTGA. V lost 3 bases to trimming and J lost 2 bases; unmatched junction nucleotides: 4. The CDR3 loop spans 15 amino acids. The CDR3 bases are TGTGCCAGCAGCTTTAGCGGGGGTAGTCAAGAGACCCAGTACTTC. It yields the protein CASSFSGGSQETQYF. The full variable domain, completed using reference TRBV7-3 and TRBJ2-5, is GAGVSQTPSNKVTEKGKYVELRCDPISGHTALYWYRQSLGQGPEFLIYFQGTGAADDSGLPNDRFFAVRPEGSVSTLKIQRTERGDSAVYLCASSFSGGSQETQYFGPGTRLLVL.

The V call is TRBV5-4, the J call TRBJ2-5, with 10 bases aligning to TRBD2. Germline CDR1 and CDR2: SGHNT and YYREEE (reference sequence). The CDR3 sequence is 16 residues long. J gave up 5 bases and V 0 bases, and 7 bases lay outside the gene matches. The CDR3 reads CASSLDPSGGGETQYF. CDR3 in DNA: TGTGCCAGCAGCTTGGACCCTAGCGGGGGCGGGGAGACCCAGTACTTC.

This clonotype has more than one count but fewer than ten. The chain links TRBV12-3 or TRBV12-4 to TRBJ1-2; no definite D call. V lost 3 bases and J lost 1, with 6 bases in between. The CDR3 covers 13 residues. As DNA, the CDR3 is TGTGCCAGCAGTTTGCTGAGTAACTATGGCTACACCTTC. Protein sequence: CASSLLSNYGYTF.

This clonotype was observed at least ten times. V is TRBV7-2 and J is TRBJ2-7; 9 nucleotides agree with TRBD2. This CDR3 spans 14 amino acids. Germline V CDR1 and CDR2: SGHTA, FQGNSA. V trimming: 4 bases; J trimming: 2 bases; junction bases outside the gene matches: 3. CDR3 residues: CASSSPSGAYEQYF. For the CDR3, the DNA is TGTGCCAGCAGCTCCCCTAGCGGGGCCTACGAGCAGTACTTC.

V is TRBV20-1 and J is TRBJ1-2; D may be TRBD1 (5 bases). Germline CDR1 reads DFQATT; CDR2 reads SNEGSKA (reference sequence). The CDR3 totals 14 residues. The germline V and J ends were trimmed by 6 bases and 4 bases, with 18 bases remaining between them. In DNA, the CDR3 is TGCAGTGCCCCCGGGACCCTAACCCGCTATGGCTACACCTTC. Protein sequence: CSAPGTLTRYGYTF.